A selection of T cell receptor beta chains follows, all from one sample in a study of T cell clones after liver transplantation. The repertoire was sequenced with immunoSEQ multiplex PCR; TCRdb's copy has only in-frame clones and lacks some. The table lists about 120,000 clones, less than 95% of them singletons. Sequenced material: CD4+ T cells from blood, taken 12 months after liver transplant. The receptors here all came from a human patient who received a liver transplant. The graft donor may be the source of some T cells. Each CDR3 is given with its conserved first and last residue.

v_gene	j_gene	CDR3aa
TRBV5-1	TRBJ2-3	CASSGTDPTDTQYF
TRBV30	TRBJ1-5	CAWSVRGYGNQPQHF
TRBV11-3	TRBJ1-1	CASSLVGNTEAFF
TRBV6-5	TRBJ1-4	CASSYATGEKLFF
TRBV6-6	TRBJ2-5	CASTLTSGGGGETQYF
TRBV7-8	TRBJ2-2	CASSFRGTNTGELFF
TRBV19	TRBJ1-2	CASTLAPGANYGYTF
TRBV19	TRBJ1-4	CASITGTSNEKLFF
TRBV30	TRBJ2-5	CAWSRQGETQYF
TRBV7-6	TRBJ2-1	CASSLVSGAPTYNEQFF
TRBV28	TRBJ1-4	CASSLRTELFF
TRBV27	.	CATHRQGGYEQYF
TRBV29-1	TRBJ2-3	CSVEDSTDTQYF
TRBV7-6	TRBJ1-5	CASSLGTGQQPQHF
TRBV10-1	TRBJ1-2	CATPTGGDRGYGYTF
TRBV5-8	TRBJ2-7	CASSIMAGTGLSYEQYF
TRBV7-9	TRBJ2-5	CASSFGGNRQETQYF
TRBV7-2	TRBJ2-7	CASSLVDLTYEQYF
TRBV4-1	TRBJ2-7	CASSHLTGPKRSYEQYF
TRBV6-5	TRBJ1-2	CASSYLAGGLYGYTF
TRBV5-1	TRBJ2-5	CASSPPRSGQETQYF
TRBV19	TRBJ2-6	CATHRGLQSGANVLTF
TRBV15	TRBJ2-7	CATSRGRLTSYEQYF
TRBV15	TRBJ1-5	CATSRDGGTGGNQPQHF
TRBV4-2	TRBJ2-7	CASSQELAGEYEQYF
TRBV11-2	TRBJ1-3	CASSLLGNSGNTIYF
TRBV12-5	TRBJ2-2	CASGSDTRNTGELFF
TRBV7-2	TRBJ2-6	CASSTLAGGAGANVLTF
TRBV9	TRBJ1-3	CASSVGPGGNTIYF
TRBV6-1	TRBJ2-3	CASSERSRGAPSTDTQYF
TRBV10-3	TRBJ2-1	CAIRDSGEVYNEQFF
TRBV30	TRBJ2-2	CAWSHTGELFF
TRBV7-2	TRBJ1-5	CASRGGRNDQPQHF
TRBV5-1	TRBJ1-2	CASSLRAVAYGYTF